This T cell receptor beta chain derives from a study of tissue T cells after allogeneic stem cell transplantation. Measured with immunoSEQ multiplex PCR; TCRdb has only the in-frame clones, and not every one. The data contain about 5,100 clones, approximately 33% of them singletons. In regard to this clone: The genes are named according to mouse.

Time point described: mouse harvest day 14 after allogeneic transplant. The graft held 10^6 splenic CD5+ T cells and 10^7 T-cell-depleted bone marrow cells. This mouse GVHD model was MHC-mismatched B6 to BALB/c, profiled day 7 or 14. The source of this sequence is a female BALB/c mouse given C57BL/6 T cells with graft-versus-host disease after an allogeneic hematopoietic cell transplant. The sequencing input was skin.

The covered CDR3 bases are TGTGCCAGCAGTCACAGGGGGAACGAAAGATTATTT. Its translation is CASSHRGNERLF. The full CDR3 reads CASSHRGNERLFF. The chain couples TRBV26 to TRBJ1-4, with 8 positions matching TRBD1. The read comes to an end 1 residue before the CDR3 does, leaving the germline J gene to fill in the end. V dropped 4 bases and J dropped 5; count of bases not matched to a gene: 0. The CDR3 runs 13 residues. Germline CDR1 reads KGHPV; CDR2 reads FQNQEV (reference sequence).